The 27 T cell receptor beta chains reported below all come from one sample, sequenced in a study of OX40 agonist ivuxolimab in advanced cancers. The method was immunoSEQ multiplex PCR; TCRdb's version includes in-frame clones alone and lacks a portion of them. The sample lists tens of thousands of clones; about 86% were seen once. The starting material was CD4+ or CD8+ T cells sorted from blood, obtained in a trial of the OX40 agonist ivuxolimab. The receptors were sampled from an adult with an advanced solid tumor such as melanoma, head and neck, liver or kidney cancer.

This chain joins TRBV6-1 and TRBJ2-7; D is unresolved. The CDR3 consists of 13 residues. V gave up 3 bases and J gave up 7 bases, with 13 bases separating them. Germline V gene sequence: CDR1 MNHNS, CDR2 SASEGT. In DNA form, the CDR3 reads TGTGCCAGCAGTGACTCTAGGATGTGGGAGCAGTACTTC. This sequence encodes CASSDSRMWEQYF.

This chain connects TRBV11-1 to TRBJ1-3; D remains unclear. With 3 bases removed from V and 0 bases from J, the gap between germline ends came to 6 bases. Germline V gene lookup returns CDR1 SGHAT and CDR2 FQDESV (reference sequence). The CDR3 loop spans 14 amino acids. The chain's CDR3 is CASSFGGSGNTIYF. The CDR3 region has the DNA TGTGCCAGCAGCTTCGGAGGCTCTGGAAACACCATATATTTT.

This sequence joins TRBV30 and TRBJ2-3; D is perhaps TRBD2 (6 bases). The CDR3 has 16 residues. V was trimmed by 3 bases and J by 2 bases, leaving 18 bases between them. Germline loops: CDR1 GTSNPN, CDR2 SVGIG (reference sequence). The CDR3 sequence is CAWSAGTSPITDTQYF. DNA of the CDR3: TGTGCCTGGAGCGCCGGCACTAGCCCTATCACAGATACGCAGTATTTT.

V gene TRBV19 combines with J gene TRBJ1-5; perhaps TRBD1 as D (6 bases). Per the germline V gene, CDR1 is LNHDA and CDR2 is SQIVND (reference sequence). This CDR3 has 14 amino acids. V was shortened by 7 bases and J by 6 bases, with 16 bases between the two germline ends. In nucleotides, the CDR3 is TGTGCCAGTACCCCGAGGGGGGGCGGTCAGCCCCAGCATTTT. Protein product: CASTPRGGGQPQHF.

This chain connects TRBV5-1 to TRBJ2-7, with TRBD1 identical over 10 bases. Germline-derived CDR1 and CDR2 are SGHRS and YFSETQ. The length of the CDR3 is 13 residues. V gave up 7 bases and J gave up 5 bases; unmatched junction bases: 6. The CDR3 DNA follows: TGCGCCAGCTCCCGGGACAGGGGCCACGAGCAGTACTTC. As protein: CASSRDRGHEQYF.

This clone was seen only a few times. The chain recombines TRBV27 with TRBJ1-2, with a tentative D call TRBD1 (6 bases). The V gene lost 3 bases and the J gene lost 5 bases, with 13 bases spanning the gap. The germline V gene has CDR1 MNHEY and CDR2 SMNVEV (reference sequence). CDR3 length: 14 amino acids. The DNA of the CDR3 is TGTGCCAGCAGTTTCAATCAGGGGAGATATGGCTACACCTTC. Translating gives CASSFNQGRYGYTF.

V is TRBV11-1 and J is TRBJ2-5; D might be TRBD2 (7 bases). CDR3 length: 16 amino acids. V shed 2 bases and J shed 5 bases, with 18 bases lying between them. Germline assignment: CDR1 SGHAT and CDR2 FQDESV (reference sequence). CDR3 amino acids: CASSLRQGSGRETQYF. The CDR3 DNA is TGTGCCAGCAGCTTAAGGCAGGGGTCCGGGAGGGAGACCCAGTACTTC.

The chain recombines TRBV2 with TRBJ1-6; no firm D call. Per the germline V gene, CDR1 is SNHLY and CDR2 is FYNNEI. The CDR3 has 17 residues. The V gene lost 7 bases and the J gene lost 0 bases, with 16 bases spanning the gap. CDR3 loop: CASILISGSSYNSPLHF. DNA of the CDR3: TGTGCCAGCATCCTAATCTCGGGGAGCTCCTATAATTCACCCCTCCACTTT.

This chain connects TRBV9 to TRBJ2-3, with D tentatively TRBD2 (5 bases). The V end was cut by 4 bases, the J end by 5 bases, with 11 bases between. The CDR3 totals 13 residues. CDR1 SGDLS and CDR2 YYNGEE come from the germline V gene. The CDR3 here is CASSTRTGDTQYF. CDR3 DNA sequence: TGTGCCAGCAGCACCCGGACTGGAGATACGCAGTATTTT.

The rearrangement uses TRBV19 and TRBJ2-5, with 12 bases that match TRBD2. Germline loops: CDR1 LNHDA, CDR2 SQIVND (reference sequence). V was pared by 8 bases and J by 7 bases, with 11 bases of the junction left unmatched. The CDR3 length is 15 residues. CDR3 nucleotides: TGTGCCAGTTCGACTAGCGGGAGCCCTCGAGGGACCCAGTACTTC. This codes for CASSTSGSPRGTQYF.

The chain joins TRBV18 to TRBJ2-7; 9 bases are a match to TRBD2. Germline V lookup: CDR1 KGHSH, CDR2 LQKENI. The CDR3 is made up of 16 amino acids. The J segment lost 1 base and the V segment lost 1 base, leaving 5 bases of the junction unmatched. This CDR3 is CASSPLAGDLSYEQYF. The DNA of the CDR3 is TGTGCCAGCTCACCACTAGCGGGAGACCTTTCCTACGAGCAGTACTTC. Using reference TRBV18 and TRBJ2-7 for the parts outside the CDR3, the full variable domain is NAGVMQNPRHLVRRRGQEARLRCSPMKGHSHVYWYRQLPEEGLKFMVYLQKENIIDESGMPKERFSAEFPKEGPSILRIQQVVRGDSAAYFCASSPLAGDLSYEQYFGPGTRLTVT.

The chain has TRBV5-1 and TRBJ1-1, with TRBD1 matching 9 bases. The germline V gene encodes CDR1 SGHRS and CDR2 YFSETQ. The length of the CDR3 is 15 residues. Trimming removed 4 bases from V and 1 base from J; junction bases left unmatched: 5. The CDR3 DNA reads TGCGCCAGCAGCCAGGGACAGGGAAAGAACACTGAAGCTTTCTTT. This translates into CASSQGQGKNTEAFF.

The chain recombines TRBV6-5 with TRBJ1-5; perhaps TRBD1 as D (5 bases). This CDR3 contains 12 residues. Germline CDR1 MNHEY, CDR2 SVGAGI. Trimming took 3 bases from V and 9 from J, leaving 9 bases between them. DNA for the CDR3: TGTGCCAGCAGTTATCCGGGGGGGCCCCAGCATTTT. Translated, it gives CASSYPGGPQHF.

The rearrangement links TRBV9 to TRBJ2-6, with unresolved D. CDR3 length: 13 amino acids. Trimming took off 1 base at V and 4 bases at J, with 3 bases between the two ends. Germline V lookup: CDR1 SGDLS, CDR2 YYNGEE. CDR3 in DNA: TGTGCCAGCAGCGTAACCGGGGCCAACGTCCTGACTTTC. It codes for CASSVTGANVLTF. Looking up the rest from reference TRBV9 and TRBJ2-6 gives the full variable domain: DSGVTQTPKHLITATGQRVTLRCSPRSGDLSVYWYQQSLDQGLQFLIQYYNGEERAKGNILERFSAQQFPDLHSELNLSSLELGDSALYFCASSVTGANVLTFGAGSRLTVL.

The V gene is TRBV2, the J gene TRBJ2-1; D is ambiguous. CDR1 is SNHLY, CDR2 FYNNEI, per germline. CDR3 size: 11 residues. V dropped 6 bases and J dropped 2 bases, with 2 bases sitting between them. CDR3: CASSTYNEQFF. In DNA form, the CDR3 reads TGTGCCAGCAGCACCTACAATGAGCAGTTCTTC.

The chain has TRBV11-3 and TRBJ2-3; tentative D call: TRBD2 (7 bases). The germline gives CDR1 SGHNT, CDR2 YENEEA. V lost 4 bases, J lost 1 base, and 12 bases lay in between. This CDR3 contains 15 residues. CDR3 sequence (DNA): TGTGCCAGCAGCTCCGGGGGGCTGGGCACAGATACGCAGTATTTT. It yields the protein CASSSGGLGTDTQYF.

The chain carries TRBV6-5 and TRBJ1-1, with D maybe TRBD1 (6 bases). Germline CDR1 MNHEY, CDR2 SVGAGI. The CDR3 sequence is 14 residues long. V lost 2 bases and J 3 bases, leaving 10 bases between the germline ends. The DNA of the CDR3 is TGTGCCAGCAGTTACGGGGGCGCGGACACTGAAGCTTTCTTT. It yields the protein CASSYGGADTEAFF.

The rearrangement uses TRBV2 and TRBJ2-7, with 7 bases that match TRBD2. Germline lookup yields CDR1 SNHLY and CDR2 FYNNEI. The trim removed 4 bases at V and 9 bases at J, leaving 6 bases unmatched. CDR3 length: 12 residues. In DNA form, the CDR3 reads TGTGCCAGCAGTGGAGCGGGAATCGGGCAGTACTTC. Translation gives CASSGAGIGQYF.

V gene TRBV11-2 combines with J gene TRBJ2-7, with TRBD1 matching 9 bases. Germline lookup yields CDR1 SGHAT and CDR2 FQNNGV. With 5 bases clipped from V and 6 bases from J, the junction kept 8 bases outside the gene matches. The CDR3 loop spans 14 amino acids. The CDR3 protein is CASSRGQGFGEQYF. Written as DNA, the CDR3 is TGTGCCAGCAGCCGGGGACAGGGCTTTGGCGAGCAGTACTTC.

The V call is TRBV2, the J call TRBJ1-2; 9 bases match TRBD1. Germline V gene sequence: CDR1 SNHLY, CDR2 FYNNEI. V lost 4 bases, J lost 2 bases, and 8 bases stayed unmatched. The CDR3 covers 16 residues. CDR3 DNA sequence: TGTGCCAGCAGTGGGGTACCTGGACAGGGGAACTATGGCTACACCTTC. Its translation: CASSGVPGQGNYGYTF.

V is TRBV28 and J is TRBJ1-2; D is ambiguous. This CDR3 contains 13 residues. V was pared by 10 bases and J by 1 base, with 13 bases between. Germline V CDR1 and CDR2: MDHEN, SYDVKM. CDR3 sequence reads: CANKAPINYGYTF. CDR3 DNA sequence: TGTGCCAACAAGGCACCTATTAACTATGGCTACACCTTC.

This clone was picked up one time. This rearrangement joins TRBV21-1 to TRBJ2-7; TRBD2, as called in the table, went unchecked against the DNA. TRBV21-1 is a pseudogene locus. The CDR3 totals 12 residues. The CDR3 region is CASISGLAPLCF. The CDR3 DNA reads as TGTGCCAGCATCTCTGGACTAGCGCCGCTATGCTTC.

This chain joins TRBV11-2 and TRBJ2-7; TRBD1 matches 9 bases. Germline assignment: CDR1 SGHAT and CDR2 FQNNGV. Losses at the gene ends were 7 bases for V and 3 bases for J; bases not matched to a gene: 10. The CDR3 extends over 15 amino acids. The CDR3 loop reads CASTFPGQGVYEQYF. The CDR3 DNA reads as TGTGCCAGCACCTTCCCGGGACAGGGTGTCTACGAGCAGTACTTC.

V gene TRBV5-1 combines with J gene TRBJ2-7; possibly TRBD1 or TRBD2 for D (5 bases each). Germline V gene sequence: CDR1 SGHRS, CDR2 YFSETQ. Trimming took 4 bases from V and 3 from J, leaving 17 bases between them. The CDR3 spans 15 residues. CDR3 sequence reads: CASSLEAGQIYEQYF. The CDR3 DNA sequence: TGCGCCAGCAGCCTGGAGGCAGGGCAAATCTACGAGCAGTACTTC.

This sequence joins TRBV7-8 and TRBJ2-1; 8 bases are a match to TRBD1. Germline CDR1 and CDR2: SGHVS and FQNEAQ. The CDR3 extends over 14 amino acids. Losses at the gene ends were 4 bases for V and 10 bases for J; bases not matched to a gene: 9. The CDR3 DNA is TGTGCCAGCAGCTCGTCCGCAGGGGGCCGGGAGCAGTTCTTC. It codes for CASSSSAGGREQFF.

This rearrangement joins TRBV19 to TRBJ1-1; 9 nucleotides line up with TRBD1. The V and J ends lost 5 bases and 3 bases, in that order; junction bases with no gene match: 4. Germline lookup yields CDR1 LNHDA and CDR2 SQIVND (reference sequence). The CDR3 has 14 residues. Here the CDR3 reads CASSPGTGYTEAFF. The DNA for the CDR3 is TGTGCCAGTAGTCCCGGGACAGGGTACACTGAAGCTTTCTTT.

This chain links TRBV30 with TRBJ2-3; D is unclear. Germline-derived CDR1 and CDR2 are GTSNPN and SVGIG (reference sequence). CDR3 length equals 11 residues. V was pared by 5 bases and J by 4 bases, with 7 bases between. The CDR3 region has the DNA TGTGCCTGGTCCCGCCCAGATACGCAGTATTTT. Its translation: CAWSRPDTQYF.